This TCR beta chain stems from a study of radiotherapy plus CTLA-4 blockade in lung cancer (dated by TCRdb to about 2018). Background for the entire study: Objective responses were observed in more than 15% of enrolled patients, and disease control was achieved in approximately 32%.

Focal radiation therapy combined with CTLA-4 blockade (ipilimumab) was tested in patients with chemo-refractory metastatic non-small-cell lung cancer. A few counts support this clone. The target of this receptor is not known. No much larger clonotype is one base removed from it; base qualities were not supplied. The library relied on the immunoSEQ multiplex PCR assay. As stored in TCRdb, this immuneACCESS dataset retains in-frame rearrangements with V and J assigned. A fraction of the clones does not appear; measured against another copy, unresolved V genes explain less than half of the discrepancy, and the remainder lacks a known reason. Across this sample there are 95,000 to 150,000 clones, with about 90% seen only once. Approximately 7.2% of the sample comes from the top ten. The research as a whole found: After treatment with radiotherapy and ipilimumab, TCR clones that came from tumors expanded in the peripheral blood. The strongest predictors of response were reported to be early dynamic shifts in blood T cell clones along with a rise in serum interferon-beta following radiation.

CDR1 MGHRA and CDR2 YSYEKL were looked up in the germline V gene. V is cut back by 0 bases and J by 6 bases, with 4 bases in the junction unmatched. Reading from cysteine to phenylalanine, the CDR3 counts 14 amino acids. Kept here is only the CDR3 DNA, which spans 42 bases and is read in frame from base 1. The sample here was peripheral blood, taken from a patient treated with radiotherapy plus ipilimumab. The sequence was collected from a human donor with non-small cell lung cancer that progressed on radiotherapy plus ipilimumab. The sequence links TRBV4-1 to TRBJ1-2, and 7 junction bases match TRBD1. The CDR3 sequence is CASSQETGRHGYTF. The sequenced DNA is TGCGCCAGCAGCCAAGAGACAGGGCGTCATGGCTACACCTTC.